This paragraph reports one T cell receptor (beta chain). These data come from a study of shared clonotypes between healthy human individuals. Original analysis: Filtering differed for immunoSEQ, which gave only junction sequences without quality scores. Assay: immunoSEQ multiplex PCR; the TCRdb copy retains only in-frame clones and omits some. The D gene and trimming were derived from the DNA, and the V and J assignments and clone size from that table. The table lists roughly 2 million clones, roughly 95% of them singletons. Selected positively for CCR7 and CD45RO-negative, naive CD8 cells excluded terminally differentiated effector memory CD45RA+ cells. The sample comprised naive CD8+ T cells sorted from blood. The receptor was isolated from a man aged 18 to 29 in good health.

This chain's CDR3 is CASRFLAGSYNEQFF. CDR3 DNA sequence: TGTGCCAGCAGGTTTCTAGCGGGGAGCTACAATGAGCAGTTCTTC. The V and J genes are TRBV7-9 and TRBJ2-1; 9 bases map to TRBD2. V shed 6 bases and J 3 bases; nucleotides not matched to a gene: 6. This CDR3 has 15 amino acids. Germline V lookup: CDR1 SEHNR, CDR2 FQNEAQ (reference sequence).